The present T cell receptor beta chain was sequenced within a study of blood T cell repertoires in COVID-19. How the authors handled the data: Scientists estimated how many nucleated cells there were by amplifying reference gene primers. TCRdb keeps only in-frame clones here, not all; method: immunoSEQ multiplex PCR. V, J and clone size derive from that table, while D and trimming were established from the DNA sequence. The repertoire holds hundreds of thousands of clones, about nine tenths seen once, with more than 1.4% in the top ten. The material sequenced was peripheral blood. The TCR was taken from a woman aged 25-40 years with active or convalescent COVID-19.

The CDR3, as DNA: TGTGCCGCAAAGACCGGGACAGGGGTCGACGGGGAGCTGTTTTTT. Its protein product is CAAKTGTGVDGELFF. The chain links TRBV6-5 to TRBJ2-2, with TRBD1 identical over 10 bases. V dropped 11 bases and J dropped 7; count of bases not matched to a gene: 13. The CDR3 covers 15 residues. Germline CDR1 is MNHEY and CDR2 is SVGAGI.